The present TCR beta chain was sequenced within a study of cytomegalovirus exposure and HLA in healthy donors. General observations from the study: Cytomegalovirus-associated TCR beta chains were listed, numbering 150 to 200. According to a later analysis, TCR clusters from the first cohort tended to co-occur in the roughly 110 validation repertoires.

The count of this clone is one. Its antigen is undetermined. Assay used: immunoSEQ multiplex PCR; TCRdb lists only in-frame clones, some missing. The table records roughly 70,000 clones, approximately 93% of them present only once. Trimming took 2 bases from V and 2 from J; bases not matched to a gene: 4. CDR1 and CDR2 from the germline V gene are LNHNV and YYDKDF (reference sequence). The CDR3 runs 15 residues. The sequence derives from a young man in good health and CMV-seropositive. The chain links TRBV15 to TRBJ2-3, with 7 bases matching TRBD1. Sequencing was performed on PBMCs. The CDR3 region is CATSRSTGFTDTQYF. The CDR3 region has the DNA TGTGCCACCAGCAGATCGACAGGGTTCACAGATACGCAGTATTTT. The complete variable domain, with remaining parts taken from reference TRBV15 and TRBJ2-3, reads DAMVIQNPRYQVTQFGKPVTLSCSQTLNHNVMYWYQQKSSQAPKLLFHYYDKDFNNEADTPDNFQSRRPNTSFCFLDIRSPGLGDTAMYLCATSRSTGFTDTQYFGPGTRLTVL.